This paragraph covers one TCR beta chain sequence. Antigen unknown. This sample stems from a study of cytomegalovirus exposure and HLA in healthy donors. General observations from the study: Specific recognition of CMV antigens was confirmed in vitro for a few chains (all CMV-associated). In a later analysis, HLA-associated beta chains showed higher expansion and lower generation probabilities than comparable chains. Researchers catalogued roughly 170 TCR beta chains as cytomegalovirus-associated.

Primers included in the PCR were 60 Vbeta and 13 Jbeta primers. Some clones are missing from TCRdb's copy, which holds only in-frame ones; the method was immunoSEQ multiplex PCR. This sample has 150,000 to 200,000 clones, with 75% to 90% found just once. Regarding donors, all were healthy bone marrow donors. V was clipped by 2 bases and J by 6 bases; unmatched bases: 7. Germline V gives CDR1 SGHTA, CDR2 FQGTGA. The CDR3 sequence is 16 residues long. The sample taken for sequencing was PBMCs. This TCR derives from a boy between 2 and 10 years old in good health and CMV-seronegative. J is TRBJ2-1 and V is TRBV7-3, with 10 bases that match TRBD2. The CDR3, as DNA: TGTGCCAGCAGCTTACTAGCGGGAGTGGGAGGCAATGAGCAGTTCTTC. This gives the protein CASSLLAGVGGNEQFF.